This TCR beta chain derives from a study of T cells in Graves' hyperthyroidism and ophthalmopathy. For the study at large: Before treatment of any kind, peripheral blood was taken at initial diagnosis.

From germline, CDR1 is MNHEY and CDR2 SVGEGT. The CDR3 is 16 residues long. Trimming took 3 bases from V and 0 from J, leaving 15 bases between them. This clonotype was seen a handful of times. Amplification targeted TCR beta CDR3 regions from RNA transcripts. The primer set for the first-round RT-PCR of the TCR CDR3 was HTBI. Via MiXCR, TCRdb re-called the multiplex PCR reads, giving one row per CDR3 protein. Seen here are over 250,000 distinct CDR3 sequences, less than 30% observed once, and the top ten hold more than 25%. Diagnoses were established using clinical symptoms, serum thyroxine and TRAb, thyroid ultrasound and orbital computed tomography.

The sequence derives from a man aged 35 to 55 with Graves' hyperthyroidism that later progressed to Graves' ophthalmopathy. The sample comprised blood. The J gene is TRBJ2-7, the V gene TRBV6-2 or TRBV6-3, with a weak D call TRBD2 (5 bases). CDR3 in DNA: TGTGCCAGCAGTTATACTGTCAGGAGGAGCTCCTACGAGCAGTACTTC. This translates into CASSYTVRRSSYEQYF.